These 23 T cell receptor beta chains were sequenced from one sample in a study of long-term antiretroviral therapy in people with HIV. It was version v3.0 of the immunoSEQ assay that was run at survey level. Data came from immunoSEQ multiplex PCR; TCRdb stores just in-frame clones and leaves some out. Altogether 20,000 to 25,000 clones are present, 85% to 90% being singletons, with the ten largest covering roughly 3.5%. The source was unsorted PBMCs, collected 1.9 years after starting antiretroviral therapy. Receptors originate from a young woman with HIV.

The V gene is TRBV29-1, the J gene TRBJ2-7, with unresolved D. Germline assignment: CDR1 SQVTM and CDR2 ANQGSEA. V lost 6 bases and J 1 base, leaving 16 bases between the germline ends. The CDR3 runs 14 residues. CDR3 in DNA: TGCAGCGTCCAGGTGAGCATGAATTCCTACGAGCAGTACTTC. Its protein product is CSVQVSMNSYEQYF.

The V call is TRBV5-1, the J call TRBJ1-2; D is possibly TRBD1 (5 bases). The V gene lost 1 base and the J gene lost 7 bases, with 11 bases spanning the gap. The CDR3 is made up of 13 amino acids. Germline lookup yields CDR1 SGHRS and CDR2 YFSETQ. CDR3 bases: TGCGCCAGCAGCTTGCAGGGTAATGTTGGCTACACCTTC. This sequence encodes CASSLQGNVGYTF.

J is TRBJ2-5 and V is TRBV7-9; TRBD1 agrees at 11 bases. The V gene end was trimmed by 5 bases and the J gene end by 4 bases; junction bases not matched to a gene: 9. Germline V lookup: CDR1 SEHNR, CDR2 FQNEAQ (reference sequence). The CDR3 has 16 amino acids. For the CDR3, the DNA is TGTGCCAGCAGCGCCTCCGGGACAGGGGGTTCAGAGACCCAGTACTTC. It encodes CASSASGTGGSETQYF.

The rearrangement uses TRBV18 and TRBJ1-1, with D perhaps TRBD1 (6 bases). Trimming pared 6 bases from V and 4 bases from J, leaving 15 bases between. The CDR3 is 14 amino acids. Germline CDR1 is KGHSH and CDR2 is LQKENI. The CDR3 bases are TGTGCCAGCTCCTCGGAGGGGGGGAGCACTGAAGCTTTCTTT. Protein product: CASSSEGGSTEAFF.

The chain links TRBV30 to TRBJ2-7; TRBD1 matches 8 bases. After removal of 4 bases from V and 6 bases from J, the junction contained 17 bases not matched to a gene. CDR3 length equals 16 residues. Germline lookup yields CDR1 GTSNPN and CDR2 SVGIG (reference sequence). As DNA, the CDR3 is TGTGCCTGGACCACCGGCGTCGGACAGGGAGACCGCGAGCAGTACTTC. Translating gives CAWTTGVGQGDREQYF.

This rearrangement joins TRBV7-9 to TRBJ1-4; TRBD1 is a possible D gene (6 bases). V was shortened by 1 base and J by 7 bases, with 22 bases between the two germline ends. CDR3 length: 18 amino acids. Germline lookup yields CDR1 SEHNR and CDR2 FQNEAQ (reference sequence). As DNA, the CDR3 is TGTGCCAGCAGCTTAGGTGCAAGGAGGGGGAGATGGAGTGAAAAACTGTTTTTT. The encoded protein is CASSLGARRGRWSEKLFF.

The chain has TRBV7-9 and TRBJ2-1; 8 bases align to TRBD1. V trimming: 0 bases; J trimming: 7 bases; junction bases outside the gene matches: 11. Germline CDR1 and CDR2: SEHNR and FQNEAQ (reference sequence). CDR3 size: 17 residues. The CDR3 DNA reads TGTGCCAGCAGCTTAGCCATGGGACAGGACCTTCAGAATGAGCAGTTCTTC. Translating gives CASSLAMGQDLQNEQFF.

The rearrangement uses TRBV6-6 and TRBJ1-1; D gene ambiguous. Deletions cut 7 bases from V and 0 bases from J, with 15 bases between. CDR3 length: 15 amino acids. Germline V gene sequence: CDR1 MNHNY, CDR2 SVGAGI (reference sequence). The chain's CDR3 is CASILGYGMNTEAFF. DNA of the CDR3: TGTGCCAGCATCCTAGGTTACGGAATGAACACTGAAGCTTTCTTT.

This clone was seen a few times. The V gene is TRBV29-1, the J gene TRBJ1-2; 8 bases fit TRBD1. In germline, CDR1 is SQVTM, CDR2 ANQGSEA. The CDR3 has 11 amino acids. V was pared by 6 bases and J by 8 bases, with 5 bases of the junction left unmatched. Written as DNA, the CDR3 is TGCAGCGTCCAGGGGGCGTGGGGCTACACCTTC. This translates into CSVQGAWGYTF.

This clone was picked up one time. V usage is TRBV13 and J usage is TRBJ1-1; D is ambiguous. V was shortened by 2 bases and J by 10 bases, with 14 bases between the two germline ends. The germline V gene has CDR1 PRHDT and CDR2 FYEKMQ (reference sequence). This CDR3 comprises 13 residues. CDR3 amino acids: CASSLINFPGAFF. CDR3 nucleotides: TGTGCCAGCAGCTTAATCAATTTTCCGGGAGCTTTCTTT. Supplemented by reference TRBV13 and TRBJ1-1, the full variable domain reads AAGVIQSPRHLIKEKRETATLKCYPIPRHDTVYWYQQGPGQDPQFLISFYEKMQSDKGSIPDRFSAQQFSDYHSELNMSSLELGDSALYFCASSLINFPGAFFGQGTRLTVV.

This chain links TRBV11-2 with TRBJ1-1; D unresolved. Deletions cut 4 bases from V and 0 bases from J, with 12 bases between. The CDR3 covers 15 residues. Germline V gene data show CDR1 as SGHAT and CDR2 as FQNNGV. This CDR3 is CASSSGASLNTEAFF. As DNA, the CDR3 is TGTGCCAGCAGCTCAGGAGCATCCTTGAACACTGAAGCTTTCTTT.

The chain recombines TRBV27 with TRBJ1-2, with D uncertain. The germline V gene encodes CDR1 MNHEY and CDR2 SMNVEV (reference sequence). The CDR3 totals 13 residues. Trimming removed 1 base at V and 2 bases at J, with 5 bases between. CDR3 nucleotide sequence: TGTGCCAGCAGTTTATTAGGGAACTATGGCTACACCTTC. Residues: CASSLLGNYGYTF.

The chain joins TRBV5-1 to TRBJ1-3; D is undetermined. The V and J ends lost 3 bases and 1 base respectively, with 20 bases between them. This CDR3 has 18 amino acids. Germline V lookup: CDR1 SGHRS, CDR2 YFSETQ. CDR3 in DNA: TGCGCCAGCAGCTCGTTGTCACCCAGCAGCGGGTCTGGAAACACCATATATTTT. Encoded protein: CASSSLSPSSGSGNTIYF.

The V gene is TRBV11-2, the J gene TRBJ2-6; D not resolved. This CDR3 contains 17 residues. The germline V and J ends were trimmed by 0 bases and 0 bases, with 9 bases remaining between them. Germline CDR1 SGHAT, CDR2 FQNNGV. The CDR3 nucleotides are TGTGCCAGCAGCTTAGATCCACGGCACTCTGGGGCCAACGTCCTGACTTTC. Translated: CASSLDPRHSGANVLTF.

The rearrangement joins TRBV12-5 to TRBJ2-1; D may be TRBD2 (5 bases). The CDR3 totals 15 residues. Germline CDR1 and CDR2: LGHNT and FRNRAP. V dropped 0 bases and J dropped 10 bases, with 16 bases sitting between them. For the CDR3, the DNA is TGTGCTAGTGGTTTGGTCCGGGGTATTCCTAACGAGCAGTTCTTC. Translating it yields CASGLVRGIPNEQFF. Full variable domain (remainder filled in from reference TRBV12-5 and TRBJ2-1): DARVTQTPRHKVTEMGQEVTMRCQPILGHNTVFWYRQTMMQGLELLAYFRNRAPLDDSGMPKDRFSAEMPDATLATLKIQPSEPRDSAVYFCASGLVRGIPNEQFFGPGTRLTVL.

J is TRBJ2-5 and V is TRBV7-6; unclear D gene. CDR1 and CDR2 from the germline V gene are SGHVS and FNYEAQ. The CDR3 contains 13 residues. Trimming removed 0 bases at V and 4 bases at J, with 6 bases between. The CDR3 sequence: CASSLAGGETQYF. As DNA, the CDR3 is TGTGCCAGCAGCTTAGCGGGCGGAGAGACCCAGTACTTC.

This clone was recorded a few times. CDR3 in amino acids: CAISEAGPADGEQFF. Here the CDR3 DNA reads TGTGCCATCAGTGAAGCCGGACCTGCCGACGGTGAGCAGTTCTTC. The chain combines TRBV10-3 with TRBJ2-1; D gene uncertain. From germline, CDR1 is ENHRY and CDR2 SYGVKD. V lost 3 bases to trimming and J lost 9 bases, with 18 bases between them. The CDR3 consists of 15 residues.

This rearrangement joins TRBV12-5 to TRBJ2-7; 7 bases map to TRBD1. Germline loops: CDR1 LGHNT, CDR2 FRNRAP. The V segment lost 1 base and the J segment 1 base; nucleotides outside the gene matches: 7. The CDR3 covers 16 residues. DNA of the CDR3: TGTGCTAGTGGTTTGGACGCGAGGGACAGTTCCTACGAGCAGTACGTC. Amino acids: CASGLDARDSSYEQYV.

This clone was picked up a small number of times. The V call is TRBV7-9, the J call TRBJ1-4; D is unclear. This CDR3 contains 13 residues. The germline V gene encodes CDR1 SEHNR and CDR2 FQNEAQ (reference sequence). Trimming stripped 3 bases from V and 8 bases from J, with 10 bases between. The CDR3 nucleotides are TGTGCCAGCAGCTTGGTGATCGGAGAAAAACTGTTTTTT. Amino acids: CASSLVIGEKLFF.

J is TRBJ1-6 and V is TRBV6-1; D gene uncertain. Trimming removed 2 bases from V and 10 bases from J, with 6 bases in between. The CDR3 has 12 amino acids. Looked up from germline, CDR1 is MNHNS and CDR2 is SASEGT. This CDR3 is CASSELSSPLHF. In DNA, the CDR3 is TGTGCCAGCAGTGAATTGAGCTCACCCCTCCACTTT.

CDR3 residues: CASSPTKGEFANYGYTF. CDR3 in DNA: TGTGCCAGCTCACCAACTAAGGGGGAGTTCGCTAACTATGGCTACACCTTC. The rearrangement joins TRBV18 to TRBJ1-2, with D possibly TRBD1 on 6 matching bases. This CDR3 region has 17 residues. Germline V gene lookup returns CDR1 KGHSH and CDR2 LQKENI. V gave up 2 bases and J gave up 0 bases, with 16 bases separating them. The full variable domain, in which reference TRBV18 and TRBJ1-2 provide the parts outside the CDR3, is NAGVMQNPRHLVRRRGQEARLRCSPMKGHSHVYWYRQLPEEGLKFMVYLQKENIIDESGMPKERFSAEFPKEGPSILRIQQVVRGDSAAYFCASSPTKGEFANYGYTFGSGTRLTVV.

This rearrangement joins TRBV7-9 to TRBJ1-2, with D unclear. Trimming pared 2 bases from V and 8 bases from J, leaving 24 bases between. Germline loops: CDR1 SEHNR, CDR2 FQNEAQ (reference sequence). The CDR3 spans 17 residues. The CDR3 sequence: CASSLLVKAAGGEGYTF. The CDR3 nucleotides read TGTGCCAGCAGCTTATTGGTCAAGGCAGCGGGCGGTGAAGGCTACACCTTC. Drawing the rest from reference TRBV7-9 and TRBJ1-2, the complete variable domain is DTGVSQNPRHKITKRGQNVTFRCDPISEHNRLYWYRQTLGQGPEFLTYFQNEAQLEKSRLLSDRFSAERPKGSFSTLEIQRTEQGDSAMYLCASSLLVKAAGGEGYTFGSGTRLTVV.

J is TRBJ2-3 and V is TRBV15, with 8 bases identical to TRBD1. CDR3 size: 16 residues. In germline, CDR1 is LNHNV, CDR2 YYDKDF (reference sequence). V was pared by 0 bases and J by 0 bases, with 2 bases of the junction left unmatched. The CDR3 nucleotides are TGTGCCACCAGCAGAGAGGACAGGGCTAGCACAGATACGCAGTATTTT. Encoded protein: CATSREDRASTDTQYF. The full variable domain, rest sourced from reference TRBV15 and TRBJ2-3, is DAMVIQNPRYQVTQFGKPVTLSCSQTLNHNVMYWYQQKSSQAPKLLFHYYDKDFNNEADTPDNFQSRRPNTSFCFLDIRSPGLGDTAMYLCATSREDRASTDTQYFGPGTRLTVL.